The 20 T cell receptor beta chains presented below share a single source sample, sequenced in a study of OX40 agonist ivuxolimab in advanced cancers. TCRdb keeps only in-frame clones here, not all; method: immunoSEQ multiplex PCR. This table holds roughly 70,000 clones, roughly 90% found once. Sequencing used CD4+ or CD8+ T cells sorted from blood, obtained in a trial of the OX40 agonist ivuxolimab. These TCRs come from an adult with an advanced solid tumor such as melanoma, head and neck, liver or kidney cancer.

The V and J genes are TRBV10-3 and TRBJ2-7; 7 nucleotides align to TRBD2. CDR3 length equals 15 residues. J lost 4 bases, V lost 7 bases, and 13 bases had no gene match. The germline gives CDR1 ENHRY, CDR2 SYGVKD. The CDR3 coding sequence is TGTGCCATCAAGGAGGGGCCGGCCGGGGGGTACGAGCAGTACTTC. It is translated as CAIKEGPAGGYEQYF.

The rearrangement links TRBV4-2 to TRBJ1-2; D gene ambiguous. V was cut by 0 bases and J by 5 bases, with 4 bases left in between. Germline V lookup: CDR1 LGHNA, CDR2 YNFKEQ. This CDR3 spans 12 amino acids. CDR3: CASSQEAYGYTF. In DNA form, the CDR3 reads TGTGCCAGCAGCCAAGAGGCGTATGGCTACACCTTC.

The rearrangement links TRBV4-3 to TRBJ2-5; 13 bases are a match to TRBD2. Trimming cost V 3 bases and J 5 bases; bases outside gene matches: 6. The germline V gene has CDR1 LGHNA and CDR2 YSLEER. The CDR3 length is 16 residues. CDR3 sequence: CASSHSGTSGVETQYF. DNA for the CDR3: TGCGCCAGCAGCCATTCCGGGACTAGCGGGGTTGAGACCCAGTACTTC.

A word on this clone: This sample includes further DNA sequences coding for the same CDR3. The chain couples TRBV30 to TRBJ2-2; D is ambiguous. CDR1 and CDR2 from the germline V gene are GTSNPN and SVGIG (reference sequence). The length of the CDR3 is 12 residues. V lost 3 bases to trimming and J lost 0 bases, with 2 bases between them. The DNA for the CDR3 is TGTGCCTGGAGCACGAACACCGGGGAGCTGTTTTTT. Its translation: CAWSTNTGELFF.

The rearrangement joins TRBV30 to TRBJ2-5, with unresolved D. Germline CDR1 GTSNPN, CDR2 SVGIG (reference sequence). V lost 8 bases and J 3 bases, leaving 19 bases between the germline ends. CDR3 size: 14 residues. The DNA of the CDR3 is TGTGCCGGAGCAGGTGGGCAGCGAGAAGAGACCCAGTACTTC. It translates to CAGAGGQREETQYF.

V and J are TRBV30 and TRBJ1-1; 7 bases match TRBD1. CDR1 GTSNPN and CDR2 SVGIG come from the germline V gene (reference sequence). The CDR3 runs to 15 residues. Trimming cost V 1 base and J 2 bases; bases outside gene matches: 7. DNA for the CDR3: TGTGCCTGGAGTGGCTCAGGGGGATTTAACACTGAAGCTTTCTTT. The encoded protein is CAWSGSGGFNTEAFF.

This chain links TRBV13 with TRBJ1-1; 9 nucleotides line up with TRBD1. The CDR3 consists of 14 residues. Germline lookup yields CDR1 PRHDT and CDR2 FYEKMQ (reference sequence). V was pared by 2 bases and J by 5 bases, with 3 bases of the junction left unmatched. The CDR3 DNA reads as TGTGCCAGCAGCTTAAAACAGGGGGCGACTGAAGCTTTCTTT. It yields the protein CASSLKQGATEAFF.

The chain has TRBV7-2 and TRBJ2-7; 9 bases line up with TRBD1. CDR1 is SGHTA, CDR2 FQGNSA, per germline. This CDR3 spans 15 amino acids. V trimming: 5 bases; J trimming: 6 bases; junction bases outside the gene matches: 11. CDR3 amino acids: CASSPRGGQGFEQYF. Written as DNA, the CDR3 is TGTGCCAGCAGCCCGAGGGGGGGACAGGGCTTCGAGCAGTACTTC.

The rearrangement uses TRBV7-2 and TRBJ2-1, with 11 positions matching TRBD2. Germline V CDR1 and CDR2: SGHTA, FQGNSA. The CDR3 runs to 16 residues. The trim removed 6 bases at V and 5 bases at J, leaving 9 bases unmatched. The CDR3 here is CASRPGGTSGDNEQFF. The DNA for the CDR3 is TGTGCCAGCAGGCCCGGGGGGACTAGCGGAGACAATGAGCAGTTCTTC.

This chain connects TRBV28 to TRBJ1-5; D is uncertain. The germline V and J ends were trimmed by 5 bases and 0 bases, with 5 bases remaining between them. Germline values: CDR1 MDHEN, CDR2 SYDVKM. The CDR3 is 13 amino acids. The CDR3, as DNA: TGTGCCAGCAGTGCAGATAGCAATCAGCCCCAGCATTTT. It translates to CASSADSNQPQHF.

This chain connects TRBV2 to TRBJ2-3, with 7 bases that match TRBD2. The length of the CDR3 is 14 residues. The germline gives CDR1 SNHLY, CDR2 FYNNEI. Germline trimming cut 6 bases from V and 3 bases from J; bases unmatched to any gene: 6. The CDR3 reads CASRPGLRTDTQYF. The CDR3 bases are TGTGCCAGCAGACCGGGACTAAGGACAGATACGCAGTATTTT.

The rearrangement joins TRBV5-1 to TRBJ2-7; D may be TRBD1 (5 bases). This CDR3 is built from 15 residues. Looked up from germline, CDR1 is SGHRS and CDR2 is YFSETQ. The V and J ends lost 0 bases and 2 bases respectively, with 12 bases between them. The CDR3 loop reads CASSLGDRDTYEQYF. The CDR3 DNA is TGCGCCAGCAGCTTGGGAGACAGAGATACCTACGAGCAGTACTTC. The full variable domain, completed using reference TRBV5-1 and TRBJ2-7, is KAGVTQTPRYLIKTRGQQVTLSCSPISGHRSVSWYQQTPGQGLQFLFEYFSETQRNKGNFPGRFSGRQFSNSRSEMNVSTLELGDSALYLCASSLGDRDTYEQYFGPGTRLTVT.

This sequence joins TRBV25-1 and TRBJ2-1; 9 bases line up with TRBD2. The V gene's germline CDR1 is MGHDK and CDR2 SYGVNS. The CDR3 loop spans 14 amino acids. J lost 9 bases, V lost 6 bases, and 9 bases had no gene match. Here the CDR3 DNA reads TGTGCCAGCAGGGAGACTAGCGGAGCTGTTGAGCAGTTCTTC. Its protein product is CASRETSGAVEQFF. The entire variable domain, with the rest obtained from reference TRBV25-1 and TRBJ2-1, is as follows: EADIYQTPRYLVIGTGKKITLECSQTMGHDKMYWYQQDPGMELHLIHYSYGVNSTEKGDLSSESTVSRIRTEHFPLTLESARPSHTSQYLCASRETSGAVEQFFGPGTRLTVL.

V and J are TRBV6-1 and TRBJ1-5; D gene ambiguous. The CDR3 has 14 residues. The germline CDR1 and CDR2 sequences are MNHNS and SASEGT. V was clipped by 6 bases and J by 0 bases, with 9 bases between them. CDR3 DNA: TGTGCCAGCAGAACCTTTAGTAGCAATCAGCCCCAGCATTTT. It is translated as CASRTFSSNQPQHF.

Worth noting for this clone: Distinct nucleotide sequences in the sample also encode this CDR3. This chain links TRBV11-2 with TRBJ2-3; TRBD2 matches at 9 bases. Per the germline V gene, CDR1 is SGHAT and CDR2 is FQNNGV. The V gene end was trimmed by 3 bases and the J gene end by 3 bases; junction bases not matched to a gene: 1. There are 14 residues in the CDR3. CDR3 nucleotide sequence: TGTGCCAGCAGCTTCACTAGCGGGACAGATACGCAGTATTTT. It codes for CASSFTSGTDTQYF.

V and J are TRBV6-6 and TRBJ2-5, with a weak D call TRBD2 (6 bases). Germline values: CDR1 MNHNY, CDR2 SVGAGI (reference sequence). The ends were cut back, 5 bases at V and 2 bases at J, with 12 bases in the middle. CDR3 length: 14 residues. The chain's CDR3 is CASSRGLRQETQYF. The CDR3 nucleotides are TGTGCCAGCAGTCGGGGACTTAGACAAGAGACCCAGTACTTC.

The chain uses TRBV13 and TRBJ1-5; D not resolved. The CDR3 loop spans 12 amino acids. With 3 bases removed from V and 7 bases from J, the gap between germline ends came to 7 bases. The germline V gene has CDR1 PRHDT and CDR2 FYEKMQ (reference sequence). CDR3 sequence (DNA): TGTGCCAGCAGCTTCTGGGGACAGCCCCAGCATTTT. Translation: CASSFWGQPQHF.

The gene calls are TRBV7-9 and TRBJ1-2, with D perhaps TRBD1 (5 bases). The V gene lost 3 bases and the J gene lost 6 bases, with 11 bases spanning the gap. Germline CDR1 and CDR2: SEHNR and FQNEAQ (reference sequence). The CDR3 extends over 13 amino acids. The CDR3 loop reads CASSFRDGDGYTF. CDR3 nucleotides: TGTGCCAGCAGCTTTAGGGACGGAGATGGCTACACCTTC.

The chain joins TRBV10-3 to TRBJ2-5; D tentatively reads TRBD1 or TRBD2 (6 bases each). This CDR3 comprises 15 residues. V gave up 4 bases and J gave up 5 bases, with 17 bases separating them. Looked up from germline, CDR1 is ENHRY and CDR2 is SYGVKD. The CDR3 sequence is CAISGRGTKEETQYF. CDR3 nucleotides: TGTGCCATCAGTGGCCGGGGGACAAAGGAGGAGACCCAGTACTTC.

The J gene is TRBJ1-6, the V gene TRBV25-1; no reliable D call. The V end lost 6 bases, the J end lost 3 bases, and 9 bases lay between the germline ends. CDR1 is MGHDK and CDR2 is SYGVNS in the germline V gene. This CDR3 contains 14 residues. CDR3 in DNA: TGTGCCAGCAGGGACTTCATCTATAATTCACCCCTCCACTTT. Translation: CASRDFIYNSPLHF.